A single sample gave rise to the 8 T cell receptor beta chains below, sequenced in a study of technical replicates of blood from a few donors. Data came from immunoSEQ multiplex PCR; TCRdb stores just in-frame clones and leaves some out. The sample yields 85,000 to 90,000 clones, 85% to 95% seen once. The sequencing input was T cells isolated from PBMCs. These receptors were collected from a human donor in good health.

V usage is TRBV5-1 and J usage is TRBJ2-7, with TRBD2 matching 8 bases. With V trimmed by 5 bases and J by 0 bases, 7 bases remained unmatched. This CDR3 is built from 15 residues. Germline lookup yields CDR1 SGHRS and CDR2 YFSETQ. The CDR3 spells CASSWVGGASYEQYF. CDR3 nucleotides: TGCGCCAGCAGTTGGGTCGGGGGGGCCTCCTACGAGCAGTACTTC.

The CDR3 is CASSLSVTDYGYTF. The CDR3 nucleotides read TGTGCCAGCAGCCTCAGTGTGACAGACTATGGCTACACCTTC. This chain connects TRBV11-2 to TRBJ1-2, with D possibly matching TRBD1 (5 bases). The length of the CDR3 is 14 residues. The germline V gene encodes CDR1 SGHAT and CDR2 FQNNGV. V lost 5 bases and J lost 3, with 13 bases in between. The complete variable domain, with remaining parts taken from reference TRBV11-2 and TRBJ1-2, reads EAGVAQSPRYKIIEKRQSVAFWCNPISGHATLYWYQQILGQGPKLLIQFQNNGVVDDSQLPKDRFSAERLKGVDSTLKIQPAKLEDSAVYLCASSLSVTDYGYTFGSGTRLTVV.

The chain's CDR3 is CASSQEWEGIDTQYF. CDR3 nucleotides: TGTGCCAGCAGCCAAGAGTGGGAGGGGATAGATACGCAGTATTTT. This chain uses TRBV14 with TRBJ2-3; 7 nucleotides agree with TRBD2. The CDR3 runs 15 residues. Germline trimming cut 0 bases from V and 5 bases from J; bases unmatched to any gene: 5. The germline V gene encodes CDR1 SGHDN and CDR2 FVKESK.

The rearrangement joins TRBV5-1 to TRBJ2-2; 9 bases agree with TRBD2. The CDR3 loop spans 15 amino acids. Per germline, CDR1 SGHRS and CDR2 YFSETQ. V was pared by 6 bases and J by 5 bases, with 8 bases of the junction left unmatched. Written as DNA, the CDR3 is TGCGCCAGCACCGAGGGTACTAGCGGGACCGGGGAGCTGTTTTTT. Encoded protein: CASTEGTSGTGELFF.

This chain uses TRBV7-9 with TRBJ1-1, with D hard to call. V was shortened by 6 bases and J by 10 bases, with 21 bases between the two germline ends. CDR1 SEHNR and CDR2 FQNEAQ come from the germline V gene (reference sequence). The CDR3 consists of 14 residues. The CDR3 is CASSFSYRESGAFF. The CDR3 DNA is TGTGCCAGCAGTTTTTCGTACCGGGAAAGTGGAGCTTTCTTT. Complete variable domain (other parts from reference TRBV7-9 and TRBJ1-1): DTGVSQNPRHKITKRGQNVTFRCDPISEHNRLYWYRQTLGQGPEFLTYFQNEAQLEKSRLLSDRFSAERPKGSFSTLEIQRTEQGDSAMYLCASSFSYRESGAFFGQGTRLTVV.

This rearrangement joins TRBV7-9 to TRBJ1-2, with 8 bases fitting TRBD1. Per germline, CDR1 SEHNR and CDR2 FQNEAQ (reference sequence). V dropped 5 bases and J dropped 3; count of bases not matched to a gene: 8. This CDR3 comprises 15 residues. The CDR3 DNA is TGTGCCAGCAGCCCCGGACAGGGAGGAGACTATGGCTACACCTTC. It yields the protein CASSPGQGGDYGYTF.

This clone was observed once. The chain uses TRBV2 and TRBJ2-7; no firm D call. Trimming took off 4 bases at V and 8 bases at J, with 15 bases between the two ends. The CDR3 sequence is 13 residues long. Germline CDR1 is SNHLY and CDR2 is FYNNEI. This CDR3 is CASSAPLLAQQYF. In DNA form, the CDR3 reads TGTGCCAGCAGTGCACCCTTATTAGCCCAGCAGTACTTC.

V and J are TRBV10-3 and TRBJ1-2; D ambiguous. Germline CDR1 ENHRY, CDR2 SYGVKD. The length of the CDR3 is 13 residues. The ends were cut back, 5 bases at V and 0 bases at J, with 7 bases in the middle. This CDR3 reads CAISPGSNYGYTF. The CDR3 DNA reads as TGTGCCATCAGTCCGGGGTCTAACTATGGCTACACCTTC.